The T cell receptor beta chain under discussion was sequenced for a study of cytomegalovirus exposure and HLA in healthy donors. In germline, CDR1 is SEHNR, CDR2 FQNEAQ (reference sequence). Trimming removed 8 bases from V and 8 bases from J; junction bases left unmatched: 13. CDR3 length: 15 amino acids. PCR was performed using 60 Vbeta and 13 Jbeta primers. Sequencing used immunoSEQ multiplex PCR; TCRdb keeps in-frame clones, though not all of them. The sample has approximately 170,000 clones; 68% are singletons. The receptor was isolated from a woman between 18 and 30 years old in good health and CMV-seropositive. The chain joins TRBV7-9 to TRBJ1-2; the match to TRBD1 covers 11 bases. Sequenced sample: PBMCs. The CDR3, as DNA: TGTGCCAGCGATACCCGTGGACAGGGGGCAGAGGGCTACACCTTC. This gives the protein CASDTRGQGAEGYTF.